This TCR beta chain was sequenced during a study of T cell responses to AZD1222 COVID-19 vaccine. Broader study findings: Donor demographics were predominantly white British with a female majority; clonal diversity may be underestimated. Nearly half of the spike-specific TCRs reportedly recognize variant regions that carry no mutations. Increased Spike-specific TCR breadth and depth were observed after two AZD1222 doses.

Investigators merged groups given second doses at roughly 4 or roughly 12 weeks. A word on this clone: Its cognate antigen is unknown.

Profiling relied on immunoSEQ multiplex PCR, and the TCRdb table lists in-frame clones only, not all of them. The profile covers 90,000 to 120,000 clones, with approximately 90% appearing a single time and 5% to 8% taken by the ten largest. The sample was peripheral blood, taken 28 days after the second AZD1222 dose. The receptor was isolated from an adult who received the AZD1222 COVID-19 vaccine.

The CDR3 here is CASSLTPLASGASGANVLTF. The CDR3 DNA is TGCGCCAGCAGCTTGACCCCCCTAGCGTCGGGGGCTTCTGGGGCCAACGTCCTGACTTTC. This chain joins TRBV5-1 and TRBJ2-6, with D perhaps TRBD1 or TRBD2 (6 bases each). Germline CDR1 SGHRS, CDR2 YFSETQ. The CDR3 sequence is 20 residues long. Trimming took 1 base from V and 1 from J, leaving 21 bases between them. Drawing the rest from reference TRBV5-1 and TRBJ2-6, the complete variable domain is KAGVTQTPRYLIKTRGQQVTLSCSPISGHRSVSWYQQTPGQGLQFLFEYFSETQRNKGNFPGRFSGRQFSNSRSEMNVSTLELGDSALYLCASSLTPLASGASGANVLTFGAGSRLTVL.